This entry concerns a single T cell receptor (beta chain). This entry belongs to a study of blood T cell repertoires in COVID-19. Study context: In each case, the material was cDNA or gDNA derived from T cells, B-cell-depleted T cells, or PBMCs.

The CDR3 is 15 amino acids. The germline CDR1 and CDR2 sequences are SGHNT and YYREEE (reference sequence). V lost 4 bases, J lost 3 bases, and 3 bases stayed unmatched. TCRdb's copy holds only in-frame clones and misses some; the assay was immunoSEQ multiplex PCR. The sample includes a few hundred thousand clones, about 83% of them seen just once. This receptor was taken from a young man who had recovered from COVID-19. The sequenced sample was peripheral blood. This chain joins TRBV5-4 and TRBJ2-1, with 11 positions matching TRBD2. The CDR3 DNA reads as TGTGCCAGCAGCGCGACTAGCGGGGACTACAATGAGCAGTTCTTC. It encodes CASSATSGDYNEQFF. The full variable domain, completed using reference TRBV5-4 and TRBJ2-1, is ETGVTQSPTHLIKTRGQQVTLRCSSQSGHNTVSWYQQALGQGPQFIFQYYREEENGRGNFPPRFSGLQFPNYSSELNVNALELDDSALYLCASSATSGDYNEQFFGPGTRLTVL.